The 27 T cell receptor beta chains reported below all come from one sample, sequenced in a study of blood T cell repertoires in COVID-19. Clones were read by immunoSEQ multiplex PCR, and TCRdb kept only the in-frame ones, dropping some. The sample carries around 110,000 clones, about 80% recorded once. The sequencing input was peripheral blood. The receptors shown here come from a man aged 70-80 years with active or convalescent COVID-19.

This chain joins TRBV7-8 and TRBJ1-2; 10 positions agree with TRBD1. V dropped 5 bases and J dropped 7; count of bases not matched to a gene: 4. CDR3 length: 13 amino acids. CDR1 and CDR2 (germline): SGHVS, FQNEAQ. The CDR3 bases are TGTGCCAGCAGCAACCGGGACAGGGGTGGCTACACCTTC. The encoded protein is CASSNRDRGGYTF.

In the case of this clone: Germline is not matched at one junction end, which may reflect a read error. This chain links TRBV3-1 (or the pseudogene TRBV3-2) with TRBJ2-5, with a possible D match to TRBD1 (6 bases). Germline lookup yields CDR1 LGHDT and CDR2 YNNKEL (reference sequence). The CDR3 contains 14 residues. CDR3 sequence reads: CASSQVGARETQYF. Written as DNA, the CDR3 is TGTGCCAGCAGTCAAGTGGGGGCCCGGGAGACCCAGTACTTC.

The sample holds a few counts of this clone. V is TRBV28 and J is TRBJ2-7, with D possibly matching TRBD1 (6 bases). Germline assignment: CDR1 MDHEN and CDR2 SYDVKM. Trimming shortened V by 11 bases and J by 4 bases, and 21 bases separated the two germline ends. The CDR3 covers 14 residues. In DNA, the CDR3 is TGTGCCGCCGTATCGCAGGGGTCCCTTTACGAGCAGTACTTC. Translated: CAAVSQGSLYEQYF.

The chain links TRBV12-3 or TRBV12-4 to TRBJ1-6, with no clear D. This CDR3 is 12 amino acids long. Trimming took 3 bases from V and 7 from J, leaving 4 bases between them. The CDR3 sequence: CASSFPNSPLHF. The CDR3 bases are TGTGCCAGCAGTTTCCCAAATTCACCCCTCCACTTT.

The chain has TRBV5-6 and TRBJ1-5, with 9 bases matching TRBD1. J was trimmed by 6 bases and V by 3 bases; bases with no gene match: 1. This CDR3 is 13 amino acids long. In germline, CDR1 is SGHDT, CDR2 YYEEEE. The DNA for the CDR3 is TGTGCCAGCAGCTGGGGACAGGGTCAGCCCCAGCATTTT. Encoded protein: CASSWGQGQPQHF.

The chain uses TRBV19 and TRBJ1-1, with TRBD1 matching 7 bases. CDR1 is LNHDA and CDR2 is SQIVND in the germline V gene (reference sequence). There are 14 residues in the CDR3. V was pared by 5 bases and J by 3 bases, with 6 bases of the junction left unmatched. The CDR3 here is CASSPTQGDTEAFF. The CDR3 DNA sequence: TGTGCCAGTAGTCCAACCCAGGGGGACACTGAAGCTTTCTTT.

This chain links TRBV2 with TRBJ1-3; TRBD1 might be the D (6 bases). The CDR3 runs 15 residues. Trimming removed 5 bases at V and 0 bases at J, with 11 bases between. Per germline, CDR1 SNHLY and CDR2 FYNNEI. CDR3 loop: CASSSWGLSGNTIYF. CDR3 coding DNA: TGTGCCAGCAGTTCGTGGGGGCTCTCTGGAAACACCATATATTTT.

This chain connects TRBV25-1 to TRBJ1-2; 10 bases map to TRBD1. This CDR3 region has 15 residues. V dropped 4 bases and J dropped 4; count of bases not matched to a gene: 6. Germline CDR1 is MGHDK and CDR2 is SYGVNS. CDR3 nucleotides: TGTGCCAGCAGTGGTTTAGGGACAGGGGTCTATGGCTACACCTTC. This gives the protein CASSGLGTGVYGYTF.

The chain carries TRBV27 and TRBJ2-2; maybe TRBD2 (6 bases). The V end was cut by 0 bases, the J end by 5 bases, with 10 bases between. This CDR3 contains 15 residues. The germline CDR1 and CDR2 sequences are MNHEY and SMNVEV (reference sequence). CDR3 protein: CASSLSGLRTGELFF. In DNA form, the CDR3 reads TGTGCCAGCAGTTTATCGGGACTCAGAACCGGGGAGCTGTTTTTT.

The chain couples TRBV4-1 to TRBJ2-1; D call uncertain. From germline, CDR1 is MGHRA and CDR2 YSYEKL. V lost 0 bases and J 0 bases, leaving 9 bases between the germline ends. This CDR3 region has 16 residues. The CDR3 nucleotides read TGCGCCAGCAGCCAAGACGCTCGGAGCTCCTACAATGAGCAGTTCTTC. Translating it yields CASSQDARSSYNEQFF.

The chain uses TRBV5-1 and TRBJ2-1; D possibly corresponds to TRBD2 (6 bases). The germline V gene encodes CDR1 SGHRS and CDR2 YFSETQ. V was cut by 0 bases and J by 9 bases, with 13 bases left in between. The CDR3 contains 14 residues. The CDR3 region has the DNA TGCGCCAGCAGCTTGGCCGGAGGGTCGCCTGAGCAGTTCTTC. Translation gives CASSLAGGSPEQFF.

This clone came up once. The V gene is TRBV11-1, the J gene TRBJ1-1, with D possibly matching TRBD1 (5 bases). Trimming removed 6 bases at V and 6 bases at J, with 14 bases between. CDR1 and CDR2 (germline): SGHAT, FQDESV (reference sequence). This CDR3 region has 13 residues. CDR3 coding DNA: TGTGCCAGCAGGAGCTCCAGGGTACCTGAAGCTTTCTTT. This gives the protein CASRSSRVPEAFF.

The gene calls are TRBV28 and TRBJ1-6, with 9 bases identical to TRBD1. Germline CDR1 and CDR2: MDHEN and SYDVKM. V was pared by 3 bases and J by 6 bases, with 9 bases of the junction left unmatched. The CDR3 contains 17 residues. CDR3 amino acids: CASSFFRKTGGNSPLHF. The CDR3 DNA follows: TGTGCCAGCAGTTTCTTCCGTAAGACAGGGGGTAATTCACCCCTCCACTTT.

V gene TRBV20-1 combines with J gene TRBJ1-6; weak D call: TRBD1 (6 bases). The V end was cut by 3 bases, the J end by 9 bases, with 12 bases between. The CDR3 is 13 amino acids. CDR1 and CDR2 from the germline V gene are DFQATT and SNEGSKA (reference sequence). CDR3 protein: CSASLQGSSPLHF. CDR3 bases: TGCAGTGCTAGTCTCCAGGGGAGTTCACCCCTCCACTTT.

The J gene is TRBJ1-1, the V gene TRBV27; TRBD1 might be the D (5 bases). Germline CDR1 MNHEY, CDR2 SMNVEV (reference sequence). The CDR3 extends over 16 amino acids. The germline V and J ends were trimmed by 4 bases and 5 bases, with 20 bases remaining between them. The CDR3 region has the DNA TGTGCCAGCAGTTCCTACCCCCCGGGGGGATATACTGAAGCTTTCTTT. Translation gives CASSSYPPGGYTEAFF.

The rearrangement uses TRBV3-1 (or the pseudogene TRBV3-2) and TRBJ2-2, with D unclear. Germline V gives CDR1 LGHDT, CDR2 YNNKEL (reference sequence). V was cut by 2 bases and J by 5 bases, with 12 bases left in between. The CDR3 covers 15 residues. Here the CDR3 DNA reads TGTGCCAGCAGCCAATCGGTAATCAGGACCGGGGAGCTGTTTTTT. Protein: CASSQSVIRTGELFF.

The chain has TRBV4-2 and TRBJ1-5, with TRBD1 matching over 7 bases. V was clipped by 1 base and J by 3 bases; unmatched bases: 6. The CDR3 extends over 16 amino acids. Germline V gene lookup returns CDR1 LGHNA and CDR2 YNFKEQ. CDR3 amino acids: CASSQVGRGNNQPQHF. CDR3 nucleotides: TGTGCCAGCAGCCAAGTCGGCAGGGGGAACAATCAGCCCCAGCATTTT.

This sequence joins TRBV2 and TRBJ1-5; 8 bases match TRBD1. With V trimmed by 9 bases and J by 4 bases, 5 bases remained unmatched. Germline V gives CDR1 SNHLY, CDR2 FYNNEI. The CDR3 sequence is 13 residues long. The CDR3 DNA is TGTGCCAGTCAGAGGGACAGGAATCAGCCCCAGCATTTT. Protein: CASQRDRNQPQHF.

The chain links TRBV5-1 to TRBJ1-3; maybe TRBD1 (5 bases). V was trimmed by 4 bases and J by 0 bases, leaving 14 bases between them. The germline CDR1 and CDR2 sequences are SGHRS and YFSETQ. This CDR3 is 16 amino acids long. CDR3 DNA sequence: TGCGCCAGCAGCACCGCGGCAGGGATCTCTGGAAACACCATATATTTT. It codes for CASSTAAGISGNTIYF. The full variable domain, in which reference TRBV5-1 and TRBJ1-3 provide the parts outside the CDR3, is KAGVTQTPRYLIKTRGQQVTLSCSPISGHRSVSWYQQTPGQGLQFLFEYFSETQRNKGNFPGRFSGRQFSNSRSEMNVSTLELGDSALYLCASSTAAGISGNTIYFGEGSWLTVV.

The gene calls are TRBV5-4 and TRBJ2-5; maybe TRBD1 (6 bases). The V gene's germline CDR1 is SGHNT and CDR2 YYREEE (reference sequence). There are 14 residues in the CDR3. Deletions cut 3 bases from V and 2 bases from J, with 11 bases between. The CDR3 sequence is CASSSQGKQETQYF. CDR3 DNA: TGTGCCAGCAGCTCACAGGGCAAGCAAGAGACCCAGTACTTC.

V gene TRBV7-2 combines with J gene TRBJ2-7, with 12 bases that match TRBD2. There are 15 residues in the CDR3. Trimming at V came to 5 bases and at J to 2 bases, leaving 4 bases not matched to a gene. The germline V gene encodes CDR1 SGHTA and CDR2 FQGNSA. The CDR3 region is CASSNGLAGTYEQYF. Here the CDR3 DNA reads TGTGCCAGCAGCAACGGACTAGCGGGAACCTACGAGCAGTACTTC.

The V call is TRBV6-2 or TRBV6-3, the J call TRBJ2-7; 7 bases map to TRBD2. The length of the CDR3 is 17 residues. In germline, CDR1 is MNHEY, CDR2 SVGEGT. After removal of 0 bases from V and 4 bases from J, the junction contained 12 bases not matched to a gene. CDR3 region: CASSYSLLAAGFYEQYF. CDR3 coding DNA: TGTGCCAGCAGTTACTCGCTTCTAGCGGCGGGTTTTTACGAGCAGTACTTC.

A single count supports this clone. The chain combines TRBV29-1 with TRBJ1-2, with 7 bases fitting TRBD1. This CDR3 is built from 14 residues. The junction had 11 bases not matched to a gene; V was cut back by 3 bases and J by 7 bases. Per germline, CDR1 SQVTM and CDR2 ANQGSEA. The CDR3 spells CSVEETGLLSGYTF. As DNA, the CDR3 is TGCAGCGTTGAGGAGACAGGGCTCCTCTCTGGCTACACCTTC.

CDR3 DNA sequence: TGTGCCTGGAGTTTACAGGGGGCAACTGAAGCTTTCTTT. Translation: CAWSLQGATEAFF. This chain joins TRBV30 and TRBJ1-1; TRBD1 aligns across 9 bases. After removal of 2 bases from V and 5 bases from J, the junction contained 3 bases not matched to a gene. The CDR3 is made up of 13 amino acids. CDR1 is GTSNPN, CDR2 SVGIG, per germline (reference sequence).

The chain is built from TRBV18 and TRBJ1-1; 9 bases map to TRBD1. The CDR3 has 15 amino acids. CDR1 and CDR2 from the germline V gene are KGHSH and LQKENI. Trimming cost V 4 bases and J 6 bases; bases outside gene matches: 9. CDR3 amino acids: CASSLSPGQGAEAFF. The CDR3 DNA reads as TGTGCCAGCTCACTTTCACCGGGACAGGGTGCTGAAGCTTTCTTT. Full variable domain (missing parts from reference TRBV18 and TRBJ1-1): NAGVMQNPRHLVRRRGQEARLRCSPMKGHSHVYWYRQLPEEGLKFMVYLQKENIIDESGMPKERFSAEFPKEGPSILRIQQVVRGDSAAYFCASSLSPGQGAEAFFGQGTRLTVV.

This chain connects TRBV5-8 to TRBJ1-1; D is uncertain. Trimming took off 9 bases at V and 1 base at J, with 7 bases between the two ends. CDR3 length equals 11 residues. CDR1 SGHTS and CDR2 YDEGEE come from the germline V gene. The chain's CDR3 is CANPSNTEAFF. CDR3 sequence (DNA): TGTGCCAATCCGTCGAACACTGAAGCTTTCTTT.

This chain connects TRBV30 to TRBJ1-1; the match to TRBD1 covers 7 bases. From germline, CDR1 is GTSNPN and CDR2 SVGIG (reference sequence). CDR3 length equals 15 residues. V gave up 4 bases and J gave up 1 base; unmatched junction bases: 9. The CDR3 region has the DNA TGTGCCTGGACCCCCTGGGGGACAGCGAACACTGAAGCTTTCTTT. This translates into CAWTPWGTANTEAFF.